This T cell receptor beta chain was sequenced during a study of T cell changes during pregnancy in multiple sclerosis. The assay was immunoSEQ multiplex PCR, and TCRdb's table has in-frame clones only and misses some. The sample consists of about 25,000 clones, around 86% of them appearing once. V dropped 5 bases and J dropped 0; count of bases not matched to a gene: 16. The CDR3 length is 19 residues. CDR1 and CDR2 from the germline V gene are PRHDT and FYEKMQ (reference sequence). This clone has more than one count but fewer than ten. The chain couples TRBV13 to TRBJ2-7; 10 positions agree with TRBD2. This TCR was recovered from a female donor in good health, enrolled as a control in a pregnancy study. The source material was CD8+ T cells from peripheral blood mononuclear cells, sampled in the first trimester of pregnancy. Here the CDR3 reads CASSPPRTLAGATSYEQYF. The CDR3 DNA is TGTGCCAGCAGCCCCCCTAGGACTCTAGCGGGGGCGACCTCCTACGAGCAGTACTTC.